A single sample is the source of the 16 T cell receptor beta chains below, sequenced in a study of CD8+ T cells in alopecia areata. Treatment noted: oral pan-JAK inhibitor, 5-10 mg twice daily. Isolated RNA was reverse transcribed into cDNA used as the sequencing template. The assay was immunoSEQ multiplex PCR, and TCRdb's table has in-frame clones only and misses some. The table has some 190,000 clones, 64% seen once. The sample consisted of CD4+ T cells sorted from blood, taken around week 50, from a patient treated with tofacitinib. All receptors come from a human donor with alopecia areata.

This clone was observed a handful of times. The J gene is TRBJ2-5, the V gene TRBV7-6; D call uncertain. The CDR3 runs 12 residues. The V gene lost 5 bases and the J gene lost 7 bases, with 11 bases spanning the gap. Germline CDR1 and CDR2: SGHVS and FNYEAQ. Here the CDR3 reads CASSPREGTQYF. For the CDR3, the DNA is TGTGCCAGCAGCCCCCGAGAAGGGACCCAGTACTTC.

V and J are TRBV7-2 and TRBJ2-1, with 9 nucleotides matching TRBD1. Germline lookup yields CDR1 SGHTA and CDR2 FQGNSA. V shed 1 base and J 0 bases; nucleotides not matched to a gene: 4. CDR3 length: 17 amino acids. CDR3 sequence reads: CASSLGTGALSYNEQFF. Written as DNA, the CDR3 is TGTGCCAGCAGCTTAGGGACAGGGGCCCTCTCCTACAATGAGCAGTTCTTC.

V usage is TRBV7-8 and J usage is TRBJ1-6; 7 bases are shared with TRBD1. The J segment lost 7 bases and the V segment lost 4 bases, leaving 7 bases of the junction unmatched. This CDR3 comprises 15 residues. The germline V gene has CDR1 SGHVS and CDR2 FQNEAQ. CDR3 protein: CASSSGTVGNSPLHF. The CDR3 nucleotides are TGTGCCAGCAGCTCTGGGACAGTTGGGAATTCACCCCTCCACTTT. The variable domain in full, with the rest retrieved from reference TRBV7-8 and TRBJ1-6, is GAGVSQSPRYKVAKRGQDVALRCDPISGHVSLFWYQQALGQGPEFLTYFQNEAQLDKSGLPSDRFFAERPEGSVSTLKIQRTQQEDSAVYLCASSSGTVGNSPLHFGNGTRLTVT.

The CDR3 coding sequence is TGCGCCAGCAAATTAGCACAGGATAATGAAAAACTGTTTTTT. It codes for CASKLAQDNEKLFF. The chain links TRBV5-1 to TRBJ1-4; D is perhaps TRBD1 (5 bases). The CDR3 loop spans 14 amino acids. Trimming took off 6 bases at V and 4 bases at J, with 13 bases between the two ends. Per the germline V gene, CDR1 is SGHRS and CDR2 is YFSETQ. Based on the CDR3 plus reference TRBV5-1 and TRBJ1-4, the full variable domain is KAGVTQTPRYLIKTRGQQVTLSCSPISGHRSVSWYQQTPGQGLQFLFEYFSETQRNKGNFPGRFSGRQFSNSRSEMNVSTLELGDSALYLCASKLAQDNEKLFFGSGTQLSVL.

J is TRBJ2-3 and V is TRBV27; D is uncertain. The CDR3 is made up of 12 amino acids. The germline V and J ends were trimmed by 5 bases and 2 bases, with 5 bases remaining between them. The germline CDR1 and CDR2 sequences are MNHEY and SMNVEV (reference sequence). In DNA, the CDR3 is TGTGCCAGCAGTACCTTCACAGATACGCAGTATTTT. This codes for CASSTFTDTQYF.

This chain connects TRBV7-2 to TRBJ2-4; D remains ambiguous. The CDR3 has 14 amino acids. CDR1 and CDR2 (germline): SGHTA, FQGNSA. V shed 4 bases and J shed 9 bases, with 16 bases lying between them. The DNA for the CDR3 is TGTGCCAGCAGCTCGCCCCTGGGCAGAACCATTCAGTACTTC. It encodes CASSSPLGRTIQYF.

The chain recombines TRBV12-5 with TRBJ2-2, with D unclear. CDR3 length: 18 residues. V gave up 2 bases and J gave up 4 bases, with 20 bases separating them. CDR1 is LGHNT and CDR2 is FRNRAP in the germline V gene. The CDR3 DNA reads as TGTGCTAGTGGTTTGCCCAGGACCTTAACGAGAGGCACCGGGGAGCTGTTTTTT. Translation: CASGLPRTLTRGTGELFF.

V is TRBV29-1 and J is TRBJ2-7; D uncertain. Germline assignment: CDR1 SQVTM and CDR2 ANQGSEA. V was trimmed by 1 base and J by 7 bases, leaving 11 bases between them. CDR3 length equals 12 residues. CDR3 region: CSVEVGVREQYF. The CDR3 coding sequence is TGCAGCGTTGAAGTTGGTGTCAGGGAGCAGTACTTC.

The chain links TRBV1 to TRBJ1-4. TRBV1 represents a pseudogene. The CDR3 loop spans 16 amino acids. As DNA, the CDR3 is TGCACCAGCAGCCAAGATCGGAGTCGATCTAATGAAAAACTGTTTTTT. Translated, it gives CTSSQDRSRSNEKLFF.

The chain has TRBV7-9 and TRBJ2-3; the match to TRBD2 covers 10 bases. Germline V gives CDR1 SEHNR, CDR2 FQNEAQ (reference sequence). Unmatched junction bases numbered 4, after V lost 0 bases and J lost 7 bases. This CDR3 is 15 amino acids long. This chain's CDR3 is CASSLAPSGGYTQYF. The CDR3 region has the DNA TGTGCCAGCAGCTTAGCGCCTAGCGGGGGATATACGCAGTATTTT.

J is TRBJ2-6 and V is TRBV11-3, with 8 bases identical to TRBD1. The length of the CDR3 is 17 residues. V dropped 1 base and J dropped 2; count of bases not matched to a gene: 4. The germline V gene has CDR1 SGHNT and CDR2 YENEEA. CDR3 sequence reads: CASSLVGQGPGANVLTF. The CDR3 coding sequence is TGTGCCAGCAGCTTAGTAGGACAGGGACCTGGGGCCAACGTCCTGACTTTC.

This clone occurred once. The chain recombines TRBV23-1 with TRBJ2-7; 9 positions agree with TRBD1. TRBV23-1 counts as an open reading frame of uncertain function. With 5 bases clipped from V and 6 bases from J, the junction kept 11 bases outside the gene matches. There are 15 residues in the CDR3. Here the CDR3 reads CASSNDWTGVVEQYF. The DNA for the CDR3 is TGCGCCAGCAGTAACGACTGGACAGGGGTGGTCGAGCAGTACTTC.

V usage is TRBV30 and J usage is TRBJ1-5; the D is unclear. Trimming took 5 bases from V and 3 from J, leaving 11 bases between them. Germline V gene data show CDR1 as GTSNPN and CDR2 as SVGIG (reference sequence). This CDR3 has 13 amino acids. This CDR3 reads CAWGEGYNQPQHF. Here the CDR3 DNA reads TGTGCCTGGGGCGAGGGTTACAATCAGCCCCAGCATTTT.

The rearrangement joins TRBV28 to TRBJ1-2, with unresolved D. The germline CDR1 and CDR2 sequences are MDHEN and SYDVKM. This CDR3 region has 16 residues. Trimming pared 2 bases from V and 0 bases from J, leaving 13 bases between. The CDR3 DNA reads TGTGCCAGCAGTTTAGGTCGTTCAGGTTCTAACTATGGCTACACCTTC. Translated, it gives CASSLGRSGSNYGYTF.

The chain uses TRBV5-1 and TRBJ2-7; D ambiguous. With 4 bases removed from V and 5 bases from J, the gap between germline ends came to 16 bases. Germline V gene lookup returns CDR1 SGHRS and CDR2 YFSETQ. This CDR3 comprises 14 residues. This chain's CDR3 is CASSVAPLTDEQYF. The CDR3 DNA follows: TGCGCCAGCAGCGTAGCTCCCTTGACGGACGAGCAGTACTTC. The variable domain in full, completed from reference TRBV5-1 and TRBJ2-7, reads KAGVTQTPRYLIKTRGQQVTLSCSPISGHRSVSWYQQTPGQGLQFLFEYFSETQRNKGNFPGRFSGRQFSNSRSEMNVSTLELGDSALYLCASSVAPLTDEQYFGPGTRLTVT.

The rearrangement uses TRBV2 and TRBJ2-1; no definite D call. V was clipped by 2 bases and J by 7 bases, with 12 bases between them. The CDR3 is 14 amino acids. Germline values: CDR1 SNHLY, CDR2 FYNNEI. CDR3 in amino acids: CASSELRTTNEQFF. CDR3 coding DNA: TGTGCCAGCAGTGAACTCCGAACGACGAATGAGCAGTTCTTC.